This TCR beta chain was retrieved from a study of T-cell reconstitution after alpha-beta-depleted transplantation in children. There are 16 residues in the CDR3. The V gene end was trimmed by 1 base and the J gene end by 6 bases; junction bases not matched to a gene: 11. The germline V gene has CDR1 MNHEY and CDR2 SMNVEV (reference sequence). For TCRbeta, the library was prepared with unique molecular identifiers. TCRdb itself ran the PCR reads through MiXCR, one entry per CDR3 protein. The sample includes a few hundred thousand distinct CDR3 sequences, over 20% seen only once; the top ten take 30% to 45%.

The clonotype comes from a boy in the first two years of life with Wiskott-Aldrich syndrome, due to receive a stem cell transplant. Sequences were derived from PBMCs, sampled before TCRalphabeta/CD19-depleted stem cell transplant. This sequence joins TRBV27 and TRBJ1-2; TRBD1 agrees at 7 bases. CDR3 sequence (DNA): TGTGCCAGCAGTTTATACCGGTCGACAGGGATAAATGGCTACACCTTC. Translation: CASSLYRSTGINGYTF.